The T cell receptor (beta chain) described here comes from a study of CD8 T cells in ankylosing spondylitis (dated 2017 in TCRdb). Regarding the complete study: The study set out to find disease-linked TCR variants by profiling T cell receptor beta repertoires in ankylosing spondylitis patients and healthy donors. The whole study cohort included roughly 110 healthy donors and 25 ankylosing spondylitis patients. Peripheral blood was sampled, and synovial fluid was additionally collected from ankylosing spondylitis patients. On the study overall, not on this receptor specifically: According to the report, matched synovial fluid samples from ankylosing spondylitis patients were significantly enriched for the disease-linked clones. The disease-linked clones had a CD8+ phenotype and were found at relatively low frequencies in peripheral blood. A TCR beta motif of about 8 highly homologous amino acid variants appeared characteristic of blood from ankylosing spondylitis patients. Some motif variants were previously reported in synovial fluid and blood of reactive arthritis patients, suggesting common disease-initiation mechanisms.

The table lists this clonotype with a few counts. The target of this receptor is not known. No base quality information exists; no much larger clone differs at one position. V is cut by 5 bases and J by 0 bases, and the space between the germline ends is 17 bases. Based on the germline V gene (reference sequence), the CDR1 and CDR2 sequences are DFQATT and SNEGSKA. The CDR3, cysteine through phenylalanine, is 15 amino acids long. Just the 45-base CDR3 DNA is kept, in frame starting at base 1. Sequencing relied on an Illumina HiSeq 2500. TCR beta libraries were prepared by quantitative 5'-RACE with molecular barcodes. The original methods were these. A new computational method based on a probabilistic model of VDJ rearrangement was used to identify disease-linked TCR variants. TCRdb cleaned the public reads at Q25 with fastp, built clones with MiXCR and kept in-frame beta chains. Entries are consolidated by CDR3 protein sequence, retaining the most common genes and DNA. In this record, the V and J calls reflect TCRdb's handling and not the investigators' own analysis. In all, the sample holds approximately 220,000 distinct CDR3 sequences, and around 18% of those were seen once. Clones ranked in the top ten supply roughly 46% of the sample.

The TCR comes from a male donor with ankylosing spondylitis. The rearranged segments are TRBV20-1 and TRBJ2-7; TRBD2 is possibly the D segment (5 matching bases). Sequenced material: blood, either unsorted or a sorted T cell fraction (not recorded which). DNA sequence: TGCAGTGCTCGCAGCGGTGAGGGAAGCTCCTACGAGCAGTACTTC. Its protein is CSARSGEGSSYEQYF.